This T cell receptor (beta chain) comes out of a study of response to subunit inactivated influenza vaccine. Study results and limitations: The study's authors posited that every seasonal influenza vaccination enlists few new T cells.

MiXCR, run by TCRdb on the RT-PCR reads, gives a single entry per CDR3 protein. The sample holds about 700,000 distinct CDR3 sequences, 15% to 17% seen once. Germline V gives CDR1 ENHRY, CDR2 SYGVKD. The CDR3 is made up of 13 amino acids. The J segment lost 5 bases and the V segment lost 8 bases, leaving 5 bases of the junction unmatched. In the case of this clonotype: Its antigen is undetermined.

The material sequenced was PBMCs from blood, taken roughly 12 days after vaccination. The chain recombines TRBV10-3 with TRBJ2-3, with 9 positions matching TRBD1. This TCR derives from a man aged 50-59 years who received an inactivated influenza vaccine. The CDR3 reads CAISDRGEDTQYF. For the CDR3, the DNA is TGTGCCATCTCCGACAGGGGGGAAGATACGCAGTATTTT.